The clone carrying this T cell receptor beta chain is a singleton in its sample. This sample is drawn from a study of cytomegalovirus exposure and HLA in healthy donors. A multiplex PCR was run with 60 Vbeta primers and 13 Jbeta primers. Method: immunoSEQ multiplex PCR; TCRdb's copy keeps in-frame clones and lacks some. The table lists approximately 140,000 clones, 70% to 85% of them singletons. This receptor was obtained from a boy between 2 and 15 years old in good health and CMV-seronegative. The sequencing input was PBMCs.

CDR3 coding DNA: TGTGCCAGCAGCGACGACAGGGATGAAAAACTGTTTTTT. Translating it yields CASSDDRDEKLFF. The J gene is TRBJ1-4, the V gene TRBV9, with 7 bases aligning to TRBD1. The CDR3 runs 13 residues. The germline V gene encodes CDR1 SGDLS and CDR2 YYNGEE. The V and J ends lost 3 bases and 6 bases, in that order; junction bases with no gene match: 2. The full variable domain, completed using reference TRBV9 and TRBJ1-4, is DSGVTQTPKHLITATGQRVTLRCSPRSGDLSVYWYQQSLDQGLQFLIQYYNGEERAKGNILERFSAQQFPDLHSELNLSSLELGDSALYFCASSDDRDEKLFFGSGTQLSVL.